These 9 T cell receptor beta chains were sequenced from one sample in a study of cytomegalovirus exposure and HLA in healthy donors. The primer mix had 60 Vbeta and 13 Jbeta primers. Sequenced by immunoSEQ multiplex PCR; TCRdb stores in-frame clones only, minus some. The sample lists about 160,000 clones; roughly 80% were seen once. Sequenced material: PBMCs. These receptors were taken from a woman aged 25 to 45 in good health and CMV-seropositive.

This chain joins TRBV16 and TRBJ1-2; TRBD1 agrees at 8 bases. The V gene end was trimmed by 2 bases and the J gene end by 1 base; junction bases not matched to a gene: 6. The CDR3 totals 16 residues. The germline gives CDR1 KGHSY, CDR2 FQNENV. The CDR3 DNA reads TGTGCCAGCAGCCAAGCCAGCACAGGGGGTAACTATGGCTACACCTTC. Residues: CASSQASTGGNYGYTF.

The chain links TRBV15 to TRBJ2-7; 12 bases align to TRBD2. V lost 1 base, J lost 7 bases, and 5 bases stayed unmatched. CDR1 and CDR2 (germline): LNHNV, YYDKDF (reference sequence). The length of the CDR3 is 15 residues. This chain's CDR3 is CATSRASGGAREQYF. The CDR3 nucleotides are TGTGCCACCAGCAGAGCTAGCGGGGGGGCCCGGGAGCAGTACTTC.

This sequence joins TRBV4-1 and TRBJ1-1; 8 bases map to TRBD1. The CDR3 sequence is 13 residues long. Germline V gives CDR1 MGHRA, CDR2 YSYEKL. V dropped 8 bases and J dropped 1; count of bases not matched to a gene: 3. In DNA, the CDR3 is TGCGCCAGCCATGGGACAGGGAACACTGAAGCTTTCTTT. Its protein product is CASHGTGNTEAFF.

This clone has just one count. V and J are TRBV9 and TRBJ2-5, with TRBD2 matching 12 bases. The V gene end was trimmed by 4 bases and the J gene end by 4 bases; junction bases not matched to a gene: 5. Looked up from germline, CDR1 is SGDLS and CDR2 is YYNGEE. This CDR3 is 15 amino acids long. CDR3 amino acids: CASSPSGGVGETQYF. CDR3 sequence (DNA): TGTGCCAGCAGCCCTAGCGGGGGGGTGGGAGAGACCCAGTACTTC.

This chain links TRBV28 with TRBJ1-1; perhaps TRBD1 as D (5 bases). The CDR3 contains 16 residues. CDR1 MDHEN and CDR2 SYDVKM come from the germline V gene. V lost 7 bases, J lost 4 bases, and 22 bases lay in between. In DNA form, the CDR3 reads TGTGCCAGCACTACAAACGGGGAGGGGTTTGGCACTGAAGCTTTCTTT. Protein product: CASTTNGEGFGTEAFF.

About this clone: An end of the junction does not agree with germline; a read error may underlie this. The chain links TRBV28 to TRBJ2-1, with D perhaps matching TRBD2 (6 bases). CDR1 is MDHEN and CDR2 is SYDVKM in the germline V gene. The CDR3 runs 14 residues. The CDR3 bases are TGTGGCAGCAGTGCGGCCGGGGGTCGGGCTGAGCAGTTCTTC. Translation gives CGSSAAGGRAEQFF.

As concerns this clone: A junction boundary mismatches the germline segment, possibly from a read error. CDR3 nucleotide sequence: TGTTCCAGCAGCGACTACACTAAGGCCGCAGAAGCTTTCTTT. Protein sequence: CSSSDYTKAAEAFF. V gene TRBV7-9 combines with J gene TRBJ1-1; D call uncertain. The germline V gene encodes CDR1 SEHNR and CDR2 FQNEAQ (reference sequence). CDR3 size: 14 residues.

V and J are TRBV29-1 and TRBJ1-1; D call uncertain. The CDR3 runs to 13 residues. CDR1 is SQVTM and CDR2 is ANQGSEA in the germline V gene. Trimming pared 3 bases from V and 1 base from J, leaving 9 bases between. CDR3 sequence (DNA): TGCAGCGTTGACCCCGAGCAGAACACTGAAGCTTTCTTT. The encoded protein is CSVDPEQNTEAFF.

The CDR3 nucleotides are TGTGCCAGCAGCTTTGTCGGGACTTCTTCACCCCTCCACTTT. Encoded protein: CASSFVGTSSPLHF. The chain combines TRBV11-2 with TRBJ1-6; D perhaps matches TRBD1 (5 bases). Trimming took 3 bases from V and 9 from J, leaving 12 bases between them. This CDR3 contains 14 residues. Per germline, CDR1 SGHAT and CDR2 FQNNGV. The full variable domain, completed using reference TRBV11-2 and TRBJ1-6, is EAGVAQSPRYKIIEKRQSVAFWCNPISGHATLYWYQQILGQGPKLLIQFQNNGVVDDSQLPKDRFSAERLKGVDSTLKIQPAKLEDSAVYLCASSFVGTSSPLHFGNGTRLTVT.